This T cell receptor (beta chain) was captured by sequencing in a study of shared clonotypes between healthy human individuals. Overall study context: The study enrolled a couple of women and a few men aged 18 to 49.

Sequencing used immunoSEQ multiplex PCR; TCRdb keeps in-frame clones, though not all of them. The sample carries more than 550,000 clones, 90% recorded once. CD45RO+ cells and CCR7-negative CD45RA+ TemRA cells were combined as CD8 memory. Study-level points and caveats: Non-shared clonotypes showed lower generation probabilities than clonotypes common to all four donors.

Concerning this clone: What it binds is unknown.

V lost 0 bases and J lost 8, with 14 bases in between. In germline, CDR1 is MNHEY, CDR2 SMNVEV (reference sequence). The CDR3 loop spans 15 amino acids. The clonotype comes from a man aged 18 to 35 in good health. Some clones in this sample may be carry-over from other donors' samples. The source material was memory CD8+ T cells from PBMCs. Subset indicated: CD45RO+ cells pooled with CCR7-negative TemRA cells. This chain uses TRBV27 with TRBJ2-1; D may be TRBD2 (7 bases). The CDR3 protein is CASSLSGGGRYEQFF. CDR3 bases: TGTGCCAGCAGTTTATCGGGAGGGGGGAGATATGAGCAGTTCTTC.